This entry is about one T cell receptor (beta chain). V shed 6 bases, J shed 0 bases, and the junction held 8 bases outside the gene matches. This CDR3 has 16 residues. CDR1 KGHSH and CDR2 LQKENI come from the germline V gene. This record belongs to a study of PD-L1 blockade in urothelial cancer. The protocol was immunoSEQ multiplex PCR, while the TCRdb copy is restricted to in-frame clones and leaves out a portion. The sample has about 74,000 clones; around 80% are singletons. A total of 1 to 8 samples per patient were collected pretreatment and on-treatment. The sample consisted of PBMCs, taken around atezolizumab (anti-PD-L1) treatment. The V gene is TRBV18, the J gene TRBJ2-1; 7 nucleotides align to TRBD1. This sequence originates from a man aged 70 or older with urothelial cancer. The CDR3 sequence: CASSNRGTSSYNEQFF. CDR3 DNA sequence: TGTGCCAGCTCGAACAGGGGTACTAGCTCCTACAATGAGCAGTTCTTC.